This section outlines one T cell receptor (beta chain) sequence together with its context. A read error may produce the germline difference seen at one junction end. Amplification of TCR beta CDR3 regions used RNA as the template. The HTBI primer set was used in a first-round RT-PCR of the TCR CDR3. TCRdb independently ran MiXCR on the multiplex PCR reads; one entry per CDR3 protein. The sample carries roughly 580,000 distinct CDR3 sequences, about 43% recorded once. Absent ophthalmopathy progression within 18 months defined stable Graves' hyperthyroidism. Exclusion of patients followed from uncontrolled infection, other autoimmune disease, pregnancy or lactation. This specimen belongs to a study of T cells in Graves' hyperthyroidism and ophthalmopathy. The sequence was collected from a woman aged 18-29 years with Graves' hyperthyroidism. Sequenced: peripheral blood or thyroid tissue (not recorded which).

The CDR3 spells CASNGPGEKLFF. The CDR3 DNA follows: TGCGCCAGCAACGGGCCTGGTGAAAAACTGTTTTTT. The gene calls are TRBV7-7 and TRBJ1-4, with unresolved D. CDR1 is SSHAT and CDR2 is FNYEAQ in the germline V gene (reference sequence). The CDR3 sequence is 12 residues long.